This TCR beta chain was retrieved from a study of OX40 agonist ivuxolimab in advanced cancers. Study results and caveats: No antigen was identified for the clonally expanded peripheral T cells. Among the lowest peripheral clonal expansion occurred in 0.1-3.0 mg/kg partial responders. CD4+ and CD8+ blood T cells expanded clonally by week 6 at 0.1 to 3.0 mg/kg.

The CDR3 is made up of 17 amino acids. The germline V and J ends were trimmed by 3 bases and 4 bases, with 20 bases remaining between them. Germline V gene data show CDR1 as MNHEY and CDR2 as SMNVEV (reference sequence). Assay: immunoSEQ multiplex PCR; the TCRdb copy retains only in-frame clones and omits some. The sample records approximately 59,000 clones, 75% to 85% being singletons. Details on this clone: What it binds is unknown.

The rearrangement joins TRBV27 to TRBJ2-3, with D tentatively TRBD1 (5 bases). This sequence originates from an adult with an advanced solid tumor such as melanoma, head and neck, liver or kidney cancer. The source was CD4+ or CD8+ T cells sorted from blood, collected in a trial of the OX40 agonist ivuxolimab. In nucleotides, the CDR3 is TGTGCCAGCAGTTTCGAGGTATGGGGCGGTTTCCCAGATACGCAGTATTTT. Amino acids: CASSFEVWGGFPDTQYF.